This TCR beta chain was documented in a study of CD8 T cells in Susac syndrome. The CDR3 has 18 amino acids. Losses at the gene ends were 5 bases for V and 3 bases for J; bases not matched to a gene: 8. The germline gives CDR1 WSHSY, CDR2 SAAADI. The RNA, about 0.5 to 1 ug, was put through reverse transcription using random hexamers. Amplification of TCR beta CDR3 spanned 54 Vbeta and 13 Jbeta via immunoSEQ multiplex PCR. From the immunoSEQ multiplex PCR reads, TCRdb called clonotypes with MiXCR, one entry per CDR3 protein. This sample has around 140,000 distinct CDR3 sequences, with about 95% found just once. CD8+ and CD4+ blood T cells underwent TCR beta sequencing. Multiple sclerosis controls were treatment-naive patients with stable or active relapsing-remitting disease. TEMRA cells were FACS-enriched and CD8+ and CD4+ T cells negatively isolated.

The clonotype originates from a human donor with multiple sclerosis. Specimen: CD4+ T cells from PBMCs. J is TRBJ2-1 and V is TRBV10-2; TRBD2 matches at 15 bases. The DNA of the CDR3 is TGCGCCAGCAGTCACGGACTAGCGGGAGGGCCGGGCTACAATGAGCAGTTCTTC. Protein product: CASSHGLAGGPGYNEQFF.